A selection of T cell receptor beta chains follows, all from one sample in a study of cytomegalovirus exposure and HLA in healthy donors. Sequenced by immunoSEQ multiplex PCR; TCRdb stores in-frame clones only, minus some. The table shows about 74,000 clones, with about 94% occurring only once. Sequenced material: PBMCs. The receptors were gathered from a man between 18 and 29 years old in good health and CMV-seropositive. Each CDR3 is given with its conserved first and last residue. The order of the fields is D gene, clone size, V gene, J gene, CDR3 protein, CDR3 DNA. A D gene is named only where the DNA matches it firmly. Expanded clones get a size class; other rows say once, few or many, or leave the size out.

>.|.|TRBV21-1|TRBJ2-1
CASSIQGVRGYNEQFF
TGTGCCAGCAGCATACAGGGGGTAAGGGGTTACAATGAGCAGTTCTTC
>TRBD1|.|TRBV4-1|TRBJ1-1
CASSHTGTVNTEAFF
TGCGCCAGCAGCCACACCGGGACAGTTAATACTGAAGCTTTCTTT
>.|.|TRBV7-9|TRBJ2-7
CASSSPRLEGEQYF
TGTGCCAGCAGCTCCCCGAGACTAGAAGGCGAGCAGTACTTC
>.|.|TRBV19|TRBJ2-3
CASTPTGRTDTQYF
TGTGCCAGTACCCCGACAGGTAGAACAGATACGCAGTATTTT
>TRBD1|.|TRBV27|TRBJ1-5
CASSPGTGIGQPQHF
TGTGCCAGCAGTCCCGGGACAGGGATTGGTCAGCCCCAGCATTTT
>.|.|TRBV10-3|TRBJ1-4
CAISRTDTRDNEKLFF
TGTGCCATCAGCCGGACTGATACTAGGGATAATGAAAAACTGTTTTTT
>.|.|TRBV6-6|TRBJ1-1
CASSYVQNTEAFF
TGTGCCAGCAGTTACGTACAGAACACTGAAGCTTTCTTT
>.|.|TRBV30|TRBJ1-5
CAWNGALNQPQHF
TGTGCCTGGAACGGAGCCCTCAATCAGCCCCAGCATTTT
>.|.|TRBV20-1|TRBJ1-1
CSAYRTEEAFF
TGCAGTGCCTATAGAACCGAAGAAGCTTTCTTT
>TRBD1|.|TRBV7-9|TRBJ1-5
CASSQVETGGSQPQHF
TGTGCCAGCAGCCAGGTTGAGACAGGGGGCAGTCAGCCCCAGCATTTT
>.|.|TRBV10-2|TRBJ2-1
CASSLQDYYNEQFF
TGCGCCAGCAGTCTCCAGGACTACTACAATGAGCAGTTCTTC
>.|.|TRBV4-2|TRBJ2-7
CASSQDFGRYYEQYF
TGTGCCAGCAGCCAAGATTTTGGGCGCTACTACGAGCAGTACTTC
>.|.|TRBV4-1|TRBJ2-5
CASSQDPMRETQYF
TGCGCCAGCAGCCAAGATCCTATGCGGGAGACCCAGTACTTC
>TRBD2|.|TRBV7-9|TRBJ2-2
CAIIWLREPNTGELFF
TGTGCCATTATCTGGCTGCGGGAGCCGAACACCGGGGAGCTGTTTTTT
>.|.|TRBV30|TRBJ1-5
CAWSQNSGERQPQHF
TGTGCCTGGAGCCAAAATTCAGGGGAAAGGCAGCCCCAGCATTTT
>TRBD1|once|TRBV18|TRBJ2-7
CASSPGTGESGHEQYF
TGTGCCAGCTCACCAGGGACAGGGGAATCGGGCCACGAGCAGTACTTC
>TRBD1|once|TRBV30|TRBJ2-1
CAWSAGQGDNEQFF
TGTGCCTGGAGTGCGGGACAGGGCGACAATGAGCAGTTCTTC
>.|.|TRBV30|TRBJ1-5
CAWSRSGNQPQHF
TGTGCCTGGAGTCGGTCGGGTAATCAGCCCCAGCATTTT
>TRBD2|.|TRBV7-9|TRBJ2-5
CASSSSVGGNQETQYF
TGTGCCAGCAGCTCCTCGGTCGGGGGGAATCAAGAGACCCAGTACTTC
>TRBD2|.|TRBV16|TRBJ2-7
CASSLPSEGGPIYEQYF
TGTGCCAGCAGCCTTCCGAGTGAGGGAGGGCCGATATACGAGCAGTACTTC
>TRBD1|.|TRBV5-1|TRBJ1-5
CASSPGQGDQPQHF
TGCGCCAGCAGCCCGGGACAGGGAGATCAGCCCCAGCATTTT
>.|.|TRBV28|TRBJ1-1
CASSPLTESMNTEAFF
TGTGCCAGCAGTCCCCTTACAGAGTCCATGAACACTGAAGCTTTCTTT
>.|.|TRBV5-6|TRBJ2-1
CASSGSRGRGRAEQFF
TGTGCCAGCAGCGGGTCTCGGGGCAGGGGTCGTGCGGAGCAGTTCTTC
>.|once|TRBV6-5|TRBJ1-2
CASSPAGVSYGYTF
TGTGCCAGCAGTCCCGCCGGGGTGAGCTATGGCTACACCTTC
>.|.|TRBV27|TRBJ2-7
CASSSGIEIVYEQYF
TGTGCCAGCAGTTCCGGGATAGAGATCGTGTACGAGCAGTACTTC
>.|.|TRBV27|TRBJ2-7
CASTTPGHQYF
TGTGCCAGCACCACTCCGGGACACCAGTACTTC
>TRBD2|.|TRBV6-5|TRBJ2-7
CASRAAGTSGRTVLF
TGTGCCAGCAGGGCTGCAGGGACTAGCGGGCGAACGGTCCTCTTC
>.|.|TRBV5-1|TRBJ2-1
CASSPDSLEQFF
TGCGCCAGCAGCCCGGACAGCCTCGAGCAGTTCTTC
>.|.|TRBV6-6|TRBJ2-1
CASSYQGTPSYNEQFF
TGTGCCAGCAGTTACCAGGGGACCCCCTCCTACAATGAGCAGTTCTTC
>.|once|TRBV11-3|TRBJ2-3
CASSFVYPSTDTQYF
TGTGCCAGCAGCTTCGTCTACCCGAGCACAGATACGCAGTATTTT
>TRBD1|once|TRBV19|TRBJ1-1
CASSAQGVNEAFF
TGTGCCAGTAGCGCTCAGGGGGTGAATGAAGCTTTCTTT
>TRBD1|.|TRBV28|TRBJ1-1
CASSQGVLEAFF
TGTGCCAGCAGCCAGGGGGTTTTAGAAGCTTTCTTT